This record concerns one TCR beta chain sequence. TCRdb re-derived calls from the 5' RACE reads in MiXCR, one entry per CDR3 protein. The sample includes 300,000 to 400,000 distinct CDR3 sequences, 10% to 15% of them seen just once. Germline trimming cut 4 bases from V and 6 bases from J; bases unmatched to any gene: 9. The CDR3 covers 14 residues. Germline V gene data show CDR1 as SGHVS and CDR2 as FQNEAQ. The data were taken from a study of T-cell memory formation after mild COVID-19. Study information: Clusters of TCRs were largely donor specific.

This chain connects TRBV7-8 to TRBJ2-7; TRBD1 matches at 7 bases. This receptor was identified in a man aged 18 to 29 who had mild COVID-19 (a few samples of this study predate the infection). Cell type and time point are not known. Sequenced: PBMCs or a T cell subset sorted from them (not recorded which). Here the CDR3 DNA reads TGTGCCAGCAGCTCGACAGGGTATTCTAGCGAGCAGTACTTC. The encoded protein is CASSSTGYSSEQYF.